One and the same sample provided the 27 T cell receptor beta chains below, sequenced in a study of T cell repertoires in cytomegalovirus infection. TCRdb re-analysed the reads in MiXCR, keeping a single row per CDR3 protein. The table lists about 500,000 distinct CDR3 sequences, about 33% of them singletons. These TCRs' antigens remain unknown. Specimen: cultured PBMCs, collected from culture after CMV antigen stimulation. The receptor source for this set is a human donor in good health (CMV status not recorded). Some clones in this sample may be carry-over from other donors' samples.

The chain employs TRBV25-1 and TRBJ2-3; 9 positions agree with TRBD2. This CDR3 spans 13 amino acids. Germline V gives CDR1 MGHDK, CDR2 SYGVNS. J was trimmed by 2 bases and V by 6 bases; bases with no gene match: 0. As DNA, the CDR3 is TGTGCCAGCAGGGGACTAGCCACAGATACGCAGTATTTT. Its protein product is CASRGLATDTQYF.

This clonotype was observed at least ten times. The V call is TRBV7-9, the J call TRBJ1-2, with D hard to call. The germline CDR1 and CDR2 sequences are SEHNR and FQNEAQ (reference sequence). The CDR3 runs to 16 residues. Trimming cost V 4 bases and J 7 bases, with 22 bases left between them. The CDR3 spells CASSSIPVGLQVGYTF. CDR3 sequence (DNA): TGTGCCAGCAGCTCAATCCCGGTAGGGCTTCAGGTTGGCTACACCTTC.

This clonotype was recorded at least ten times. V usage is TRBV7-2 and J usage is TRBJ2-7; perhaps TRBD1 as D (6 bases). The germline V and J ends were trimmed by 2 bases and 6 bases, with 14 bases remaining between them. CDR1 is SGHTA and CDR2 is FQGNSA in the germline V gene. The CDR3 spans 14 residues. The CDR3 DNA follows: TGTGCCAGCAGCTTATCCTCGGTGGGGGCCGAGCAGTACTTC. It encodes CASSLSSVGAEQYF.

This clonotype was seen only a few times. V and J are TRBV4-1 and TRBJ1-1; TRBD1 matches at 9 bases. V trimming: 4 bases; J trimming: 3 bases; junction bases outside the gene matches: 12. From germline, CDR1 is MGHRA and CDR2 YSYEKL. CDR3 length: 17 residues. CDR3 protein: CASSRPQGAGGYTEAFF. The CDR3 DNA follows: TGCGCCAGCAGCCGCCCACAGGGGGCCGGGGGGTACACTGAAGCTTTCTTT.

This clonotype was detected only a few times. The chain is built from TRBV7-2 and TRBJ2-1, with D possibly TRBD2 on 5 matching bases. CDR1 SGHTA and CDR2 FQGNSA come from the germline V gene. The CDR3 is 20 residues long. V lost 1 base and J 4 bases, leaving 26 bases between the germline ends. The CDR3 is CASSLVLGHRTVKTYNEQFF. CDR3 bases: TGTGCCAGCAGCTTAGTCTTGGGCCACCGGACTGTGAAGACGTACAATGAGCAGTTCTTC.

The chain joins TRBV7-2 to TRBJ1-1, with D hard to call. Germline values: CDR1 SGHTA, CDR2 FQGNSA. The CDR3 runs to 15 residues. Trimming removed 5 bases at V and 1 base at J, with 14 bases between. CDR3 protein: CASSPTLVGNTEAFF. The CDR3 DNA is TGTGCCAGCAGCCCCACTTTAGTAGGGAACACTGAAGCTTTCTTT.

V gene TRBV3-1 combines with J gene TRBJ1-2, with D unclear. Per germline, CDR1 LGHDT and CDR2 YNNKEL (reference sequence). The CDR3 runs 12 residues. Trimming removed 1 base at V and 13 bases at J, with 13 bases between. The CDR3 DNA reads TGTGCCAGCAGCCAAGGGACGGCCCTGAGCACCTTC. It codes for CASSQGTALSTF.

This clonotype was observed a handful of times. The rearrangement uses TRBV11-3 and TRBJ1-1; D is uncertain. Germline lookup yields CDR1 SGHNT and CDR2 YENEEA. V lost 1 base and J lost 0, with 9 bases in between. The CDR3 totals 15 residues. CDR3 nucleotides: TGTGCCAGCAGCTTAGTTAGGGAATTGAACACTGAAGCTTTCTTT. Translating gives CASSLVRELNTEAFF.

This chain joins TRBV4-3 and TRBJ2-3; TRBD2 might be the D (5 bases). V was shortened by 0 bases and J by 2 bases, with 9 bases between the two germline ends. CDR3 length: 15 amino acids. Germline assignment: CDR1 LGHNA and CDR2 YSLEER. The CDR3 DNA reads TGCGCCAGCAGCCAAGACCCCGACTACACAGATACGCAGTATTTT. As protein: CASSQDPDYTDTQYF.

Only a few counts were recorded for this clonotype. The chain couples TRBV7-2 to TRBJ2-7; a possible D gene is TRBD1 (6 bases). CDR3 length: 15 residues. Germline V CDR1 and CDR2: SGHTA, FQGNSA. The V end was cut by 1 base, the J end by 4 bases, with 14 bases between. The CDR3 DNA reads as TGTGCCAGCAGCTTAGTAGGACAGTACCCATACGAGCAGTACTTC. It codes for CASSLVGQYPYEQYF. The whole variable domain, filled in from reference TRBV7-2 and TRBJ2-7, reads GAGVSQSPSNKVTEKGKDVELRCDPISGHTALYWYRQSLGQGLEFLIYFQGNSAPDKSGLPSDRFSAERTGGSVSTLTIQRTQQEDSAVYLCASSLVGQYPYEQYFGPGTRLTVT.

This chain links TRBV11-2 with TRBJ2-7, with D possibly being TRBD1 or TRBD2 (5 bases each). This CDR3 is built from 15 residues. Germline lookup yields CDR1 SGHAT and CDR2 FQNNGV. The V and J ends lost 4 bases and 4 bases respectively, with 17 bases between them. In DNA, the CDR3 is TGTGCCAGCAGCTCGAGACGGGGCGGATTTTACGAGCAGTACGTC. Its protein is CASSSRRGGFYEQYV.

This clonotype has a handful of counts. The CDR3 DNA sequence: TGTGCCAGCAGGGGGTACCTAAACACTGAAGCTTTCTTT. Translation: CASRGYLNTEAFF. The rearrangement uses TRBV12-3 or TRBV12-4 and TRBJ1-1, with D unclear. Trimming took 6 bases from V and 2 from J, leaving 10 bases between them. The CDR3 loop spans 13 amino acids.

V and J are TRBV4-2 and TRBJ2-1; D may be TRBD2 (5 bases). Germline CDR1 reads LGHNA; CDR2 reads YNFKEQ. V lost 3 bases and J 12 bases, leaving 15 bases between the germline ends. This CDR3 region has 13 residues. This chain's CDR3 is CASSQGFPGSQFF. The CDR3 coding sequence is TGTGCCAGCAGCCAGGGATTTCCGGGATCGCAGTTCTTC.

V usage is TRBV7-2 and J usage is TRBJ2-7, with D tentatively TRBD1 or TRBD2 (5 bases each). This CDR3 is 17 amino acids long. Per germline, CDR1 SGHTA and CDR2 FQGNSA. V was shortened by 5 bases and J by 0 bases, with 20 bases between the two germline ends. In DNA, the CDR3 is TGTGCCAGCAGCCCAGGGAGCATCGGTAACCTCTCCTACGAGCAGTACGTC. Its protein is CASSPGSIGNLSYEQYV.

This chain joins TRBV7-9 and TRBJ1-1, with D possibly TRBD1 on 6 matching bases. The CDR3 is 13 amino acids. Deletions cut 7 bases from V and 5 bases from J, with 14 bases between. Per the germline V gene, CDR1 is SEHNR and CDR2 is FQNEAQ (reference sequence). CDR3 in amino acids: CASNSRGGTEAFF. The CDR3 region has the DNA TGTGCCAGCAACTCTCGAGGGGGTACTGAAGCTTTCTTT.

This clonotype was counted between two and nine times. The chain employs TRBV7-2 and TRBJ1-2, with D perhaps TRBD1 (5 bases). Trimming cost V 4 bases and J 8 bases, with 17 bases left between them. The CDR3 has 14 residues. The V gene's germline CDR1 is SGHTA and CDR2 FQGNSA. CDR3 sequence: CASSSDSAWRGYTF. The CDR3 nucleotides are TGTGCCAGCAGCTCAGACAGTGCCTGGCGGGGCTACACCTTC.

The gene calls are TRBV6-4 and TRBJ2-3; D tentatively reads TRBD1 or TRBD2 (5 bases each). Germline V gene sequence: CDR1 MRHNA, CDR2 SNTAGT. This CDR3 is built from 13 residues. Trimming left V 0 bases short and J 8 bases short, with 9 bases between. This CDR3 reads CASSDSPGATQYF. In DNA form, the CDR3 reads TGTGCCAGCAGTGACTCTCCCGGGGCTACGCAGTATTTT.

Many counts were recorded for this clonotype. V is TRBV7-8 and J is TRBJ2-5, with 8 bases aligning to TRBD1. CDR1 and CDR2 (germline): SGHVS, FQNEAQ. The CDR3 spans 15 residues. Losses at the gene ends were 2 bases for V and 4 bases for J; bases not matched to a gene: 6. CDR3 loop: CASSLWGTGGETQYF. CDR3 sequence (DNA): TGTGCCAGCAGCTTATGGGGGACAGGAGGAGAGACCCAGTACTTC.

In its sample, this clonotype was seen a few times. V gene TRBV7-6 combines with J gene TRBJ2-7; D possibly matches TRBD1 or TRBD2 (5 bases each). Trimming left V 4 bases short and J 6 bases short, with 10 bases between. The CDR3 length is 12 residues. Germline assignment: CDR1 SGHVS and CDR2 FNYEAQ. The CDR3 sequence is CASSSRDGEQYF. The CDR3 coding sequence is TGTGCCAGCAGCTCCAGGGACGGCGAGCAGTACTTC. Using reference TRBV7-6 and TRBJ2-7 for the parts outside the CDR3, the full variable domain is GAGVSQSPRYKVTKRGQDVALRCDPISGHVSLYWYRQALGQGPEFLTYFNYEAQQDKSGLPNDRFSAERPEGSISTLTIQRTEQRDSAMYRCASSSRDGEQYFGPGTRLTVT.

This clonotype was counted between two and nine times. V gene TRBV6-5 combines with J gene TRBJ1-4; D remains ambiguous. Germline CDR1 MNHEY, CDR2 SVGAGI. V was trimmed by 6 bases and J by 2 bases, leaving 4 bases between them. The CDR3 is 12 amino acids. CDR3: CASRGTNEKLFF. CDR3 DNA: TGTGCCAGCAGAGGGACTAATGAAAAACTGTTTTTT.

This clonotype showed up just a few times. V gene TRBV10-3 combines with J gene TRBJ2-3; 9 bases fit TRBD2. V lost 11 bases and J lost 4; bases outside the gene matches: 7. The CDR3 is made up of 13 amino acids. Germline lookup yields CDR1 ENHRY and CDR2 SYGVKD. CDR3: CASGEREADTQYF. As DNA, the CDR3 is TGTGCCTCCGGGGAGCGGGAGGCAGATACGCAGTATTTT.

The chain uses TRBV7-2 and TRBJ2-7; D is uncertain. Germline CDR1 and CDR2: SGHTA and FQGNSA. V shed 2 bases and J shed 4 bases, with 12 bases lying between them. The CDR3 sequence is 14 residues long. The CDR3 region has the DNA TGTGCCAGCAGCTTATTTGGCCGGTTATACGAGCAGTACGTC. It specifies CASSLFGRLYEQYV.

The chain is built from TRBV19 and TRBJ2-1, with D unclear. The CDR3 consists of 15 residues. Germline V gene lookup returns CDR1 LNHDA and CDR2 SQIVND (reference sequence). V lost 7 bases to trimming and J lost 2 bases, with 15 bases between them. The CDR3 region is CASTKRHITYNEQFF. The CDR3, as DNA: TGTGCCAGTACCAAGAGGCATATTACCTACAATGAGCAGTTCTTC. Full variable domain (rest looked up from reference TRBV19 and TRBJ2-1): DGGITQSPKYLFRKEGQNVTLSCEQNLNHDAMYWYRQDPGQGLRLIYYSQIVNDFQKGDIAEGYSVSREKKESFPLTVTSAQKNPTAFYLCASTKRHITYNEQFFGPGTRLTVL.

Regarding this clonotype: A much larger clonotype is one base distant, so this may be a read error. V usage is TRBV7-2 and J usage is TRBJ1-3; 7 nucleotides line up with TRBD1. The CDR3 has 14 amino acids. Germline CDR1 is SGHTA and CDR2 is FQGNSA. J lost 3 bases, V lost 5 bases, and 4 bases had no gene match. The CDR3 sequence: CASSANRGGNTIYF. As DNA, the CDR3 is TGTGCCAGCAGCGCCAACAGGGGTGGAAACACCATATATTTT.

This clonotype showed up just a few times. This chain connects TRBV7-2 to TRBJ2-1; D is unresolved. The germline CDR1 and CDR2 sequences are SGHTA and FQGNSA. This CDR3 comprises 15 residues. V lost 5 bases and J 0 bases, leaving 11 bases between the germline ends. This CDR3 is CASSVDVSSYNEQFF. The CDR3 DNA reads TGTGCCAGCAGCGTGGACGTCAGCTCCTACAATGAGCAGTTCTTC.

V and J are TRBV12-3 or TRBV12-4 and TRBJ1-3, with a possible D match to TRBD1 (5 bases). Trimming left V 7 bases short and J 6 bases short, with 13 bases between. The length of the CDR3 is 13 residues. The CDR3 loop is CASILGDKNTIYF. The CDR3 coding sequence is TGTGCCAGCATCCTAGGGGATAAAAACACCATATATTTT.

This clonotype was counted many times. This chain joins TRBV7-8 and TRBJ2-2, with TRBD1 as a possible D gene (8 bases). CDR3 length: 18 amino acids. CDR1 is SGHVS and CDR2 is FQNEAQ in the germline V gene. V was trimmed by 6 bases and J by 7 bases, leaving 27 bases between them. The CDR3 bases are TGTGCCAGCAGTCGAATAGGGACAGGCCCGGGAGGAAACGGGGAGCTGTTTTTT. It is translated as CASSRIGTGPGGNGELFF.